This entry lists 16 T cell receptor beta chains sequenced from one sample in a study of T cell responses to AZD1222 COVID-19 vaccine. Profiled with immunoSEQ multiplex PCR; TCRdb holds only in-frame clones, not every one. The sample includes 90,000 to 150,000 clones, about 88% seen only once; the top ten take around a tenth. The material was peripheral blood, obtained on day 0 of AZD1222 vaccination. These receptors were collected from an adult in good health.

The CDR3 is CATSRGLGGGGQPQHF. In nucleotides, the CDR3 is TGTGCCACCAGCAGAGGGCTGGGGGGTGGAGGGCAGCCCCAGCATTTT. The V call is TRBV15, the J call TRBJ1-5; possible D gene TRBD1, 5 bases. This CDR3 is 16 amino acids long. Deletions cut 1 base from V and 7 bases from J, with 17 bases between. Germline assignment: CDR1 LNHNV and CDR2 YYDKDF (reference sequence).

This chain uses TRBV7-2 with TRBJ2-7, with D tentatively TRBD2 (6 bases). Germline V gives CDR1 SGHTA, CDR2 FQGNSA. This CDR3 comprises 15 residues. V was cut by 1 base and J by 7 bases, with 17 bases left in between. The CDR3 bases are TGTGCCAGCAGCTTAGAGGAGGGTAAAGGGTGGGAGCAGTACTTC. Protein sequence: CASSLEEGKGWEQYF.

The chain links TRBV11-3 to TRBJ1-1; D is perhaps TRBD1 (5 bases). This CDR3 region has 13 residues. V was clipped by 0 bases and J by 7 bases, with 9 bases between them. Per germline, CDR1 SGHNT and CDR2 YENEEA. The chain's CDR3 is CASSLDPGREAFF. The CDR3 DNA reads TGTGCCAGCAGCTTAGATCCGGGGCGTGAAGCTTTCTTT.

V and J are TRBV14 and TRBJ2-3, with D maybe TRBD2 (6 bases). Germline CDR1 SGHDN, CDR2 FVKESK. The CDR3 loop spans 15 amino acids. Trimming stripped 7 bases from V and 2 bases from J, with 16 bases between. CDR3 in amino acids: CASNQGGYDTDTQYF. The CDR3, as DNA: TGTGCCAGCAATCAGGGAGGTTATGACACAGATACGCAGTATTTT.

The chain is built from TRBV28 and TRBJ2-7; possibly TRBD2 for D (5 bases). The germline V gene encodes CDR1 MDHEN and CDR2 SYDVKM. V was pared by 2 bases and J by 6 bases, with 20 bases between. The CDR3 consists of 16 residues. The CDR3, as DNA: TGTGCCAGCAGTTTAGGCCTAGCCGTTCGGGAAGCCGAGCAGTACTTC. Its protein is CASSLGLAVREAEQYF.

CDR3 bases: TGTGCCAGCAGTTTGGCTAGCGGGAGTTCTGGGGCCAACGTCCTGACTTTC. Amino acids: CASSLASGSSGANVLTF. This chain joins TRBV28 and TRBJ2-6, with 10 nucleotides matching TRBD2. The CDR3 covers 17 residues. Germline lookup yields CDR1 MDHEN and CDR2 SYDVKM. V lost 3 bases to trimming and J lost 1 base; unmatched junction nucleotides: 3.

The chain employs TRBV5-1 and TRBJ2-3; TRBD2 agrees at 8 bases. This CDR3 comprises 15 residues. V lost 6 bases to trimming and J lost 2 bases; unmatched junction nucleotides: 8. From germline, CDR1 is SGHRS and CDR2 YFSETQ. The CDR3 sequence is CASTDGRATTDTQYF. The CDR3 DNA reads TGCGCCAGCACCGACGGGAGGGCGACCACAGATACGCAGTATTTT.

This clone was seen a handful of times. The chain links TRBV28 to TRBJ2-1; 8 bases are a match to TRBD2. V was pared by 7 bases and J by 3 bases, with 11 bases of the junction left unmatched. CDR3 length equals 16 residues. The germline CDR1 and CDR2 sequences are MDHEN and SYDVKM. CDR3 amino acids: CASIPGSLAGYNEQFF. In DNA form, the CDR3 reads TGTGCCAGCATCCCTGGGTCCCTAGCGGGCTACAATGAGCAGTTCTTC. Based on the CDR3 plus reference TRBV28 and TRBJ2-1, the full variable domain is DVKVTQSSRYLVKRTGEKVFLECVQDMDHENMFWYRQDPGLGLRLIYFSYDVKMKEKGDIPEGYSVSREKKERFSLILESASTNQTSMYLCASIPGSLAGYNEQFFGPGTRLTVL.

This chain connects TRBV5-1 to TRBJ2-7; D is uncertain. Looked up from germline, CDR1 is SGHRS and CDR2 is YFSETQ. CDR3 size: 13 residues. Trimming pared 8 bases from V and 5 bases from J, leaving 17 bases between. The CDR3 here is CASSLPPKDEQYF. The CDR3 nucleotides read TGCGCCAGTAGTCTCCCCCCGAAGGACGAGCAGTACTTC.

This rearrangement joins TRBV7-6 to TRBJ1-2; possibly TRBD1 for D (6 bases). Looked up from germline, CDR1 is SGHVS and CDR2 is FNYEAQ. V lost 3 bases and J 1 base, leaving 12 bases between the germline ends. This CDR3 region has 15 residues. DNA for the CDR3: TGTGCCAGCAGCTTCGGGGCAGGGGATAACTATGGCTACACCTTC. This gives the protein CASSFGAGDNYGYTF.

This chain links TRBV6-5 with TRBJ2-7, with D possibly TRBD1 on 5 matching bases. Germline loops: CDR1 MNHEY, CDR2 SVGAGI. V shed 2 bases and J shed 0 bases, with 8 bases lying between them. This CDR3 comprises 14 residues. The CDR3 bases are TGTGCCAGCAGTTACGGACAAAGCTCCTACGAGCAGTACTTC. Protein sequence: CASSYGQSSYEQYF.

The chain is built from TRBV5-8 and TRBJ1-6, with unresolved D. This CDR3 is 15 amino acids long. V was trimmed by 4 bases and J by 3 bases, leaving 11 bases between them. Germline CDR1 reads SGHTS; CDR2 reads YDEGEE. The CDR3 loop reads CASSHGGSYNSPLHF. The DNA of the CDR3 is TGTGCCAGCAGCCATGGCGGCAGCTATAATTCACCCCTCCACTTT.

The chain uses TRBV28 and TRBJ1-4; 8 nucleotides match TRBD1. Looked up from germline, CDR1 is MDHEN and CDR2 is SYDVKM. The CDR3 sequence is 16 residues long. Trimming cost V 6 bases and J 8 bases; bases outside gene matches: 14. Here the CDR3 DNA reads TGTGCCAGCAGACCGGGGACAGGCGAAAGGGGGGAAAAACTGTTTTTT. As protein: CASRPGTGERGEKLFF.

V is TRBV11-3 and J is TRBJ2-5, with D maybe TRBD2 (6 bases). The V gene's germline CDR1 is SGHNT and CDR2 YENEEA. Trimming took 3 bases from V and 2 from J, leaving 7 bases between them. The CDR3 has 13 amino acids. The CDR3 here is CASSLGLQETQYF. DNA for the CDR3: TGTGCCAGCAGCTTGGGACTGCAAGAGACCCAGTACTTC.

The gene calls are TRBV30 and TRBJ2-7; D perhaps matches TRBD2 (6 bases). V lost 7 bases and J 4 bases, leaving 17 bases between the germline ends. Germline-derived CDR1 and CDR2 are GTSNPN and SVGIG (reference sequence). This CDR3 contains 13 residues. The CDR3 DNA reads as TGTGCCTCAACACGGTGGGGGGAGTACGAGCAGTACTTC. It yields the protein CASTRWGEYEQYF. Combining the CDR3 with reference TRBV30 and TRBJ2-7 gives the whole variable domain SQTIHQWPATLVQPVGSPLSLECTVEGTSNPNLYWYRQAAGRGLQLLFYSVGIGQISSEVPQNLSASRPQDRQFILSSKKLLLSDSGFYLCASTRWGEYEQYFGPGTRLTVT.

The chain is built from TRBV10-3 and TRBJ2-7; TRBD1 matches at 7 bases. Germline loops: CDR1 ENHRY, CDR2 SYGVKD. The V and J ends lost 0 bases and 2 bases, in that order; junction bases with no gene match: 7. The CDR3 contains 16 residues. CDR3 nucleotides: TGTGCCATCAGTGAGTCGACTGCGAGGGGGCCCTACGAGCAGTACTTC. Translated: CAISESTARGPYEQYF.